The sequence of this T cell receptor (beta chain) was determined in a study of blood T cell repertoires in COVID-19. Study as a whole: The analysed material was cDNA or gDNA that came from T cells, B-cell-depleted T cells, or PBMCs.

Source study methods: Scientists estimated how many nucleated cells there were by amplifying reference gene primers. Generated by immunoSEQ multiplex PCR, the TCRdb table keeps only in-frame clones and is missing some. The V and J calls and clone size are taken from that table; D and trimming were inferred from the DNA. The data hold 22,000 or so clones, with roughly 90% observed a single time. This CDR3 has 16 amino acids. The trim removed 6 bases at V and 0 bases at J, leaving 10 bases unmatched. Germline assignment: CDR1 SGHNT and CDR2 YENEEA. Specimen: peripheral blood. The sequence derives from a human donor in a cohort sampled during active COVID-19. The donor label of this sample is uncertain. V usage is TRBV11-3 and J usage is TRBJ2-5; TRBD2 matches 7 bases. CDR3 sequence reads: CASRRVGGSNQETQYF. In DNA form, the CDR3 reads TGTGCCAGCAGAAGGGTTGGCGGGAGTAACCAAGAGACCCAGTACTTC. Together with reference TRBV11-3 and TRBJ2-5, the CDR3 gives the full variable domain: EAGVVQSPRYKIIEKKQPVAFWCNPISGHNTLYWYLQNLGQGPELLIRYENEEAVDDSQLPKDRFSAERLKGVDSTLKIQPAELGDSAVYLCASRRVGGSNQETQYFGPGTRLLVL.